This T cell receptor beta chain emerged from a study of shared clonotypes between healthy human individuals. Turning to this clone: What it recognizes is unknown.

In the naive CD8 group, cells lacked CD45RO and were positively selected for CCR7, so terminally differentiated effector memory CD45RA+ cells were left out. Recent vaccinations or acute infections were absent in the healthy HIV-negative adult donors. Using immunoSEQ multiplex PCR, the repertoire was profiled, and TCRdb retains in-frame clones only, with some absent. Among some 2.1 million clones listed, around 95% were seen once. Findings and limits, study-wide: Rarefaction revealed incomplete sorted-subset sequencing despite large depth. The study found about 5% of naive CD4 clonotypes shared across a handful of donors.

The V gene's germline CDR1 is SGHAT and CDR2 FQDESV (reference sequence). The CDR3 has 15 residues. V lost 3 bases and J 2 bases, leaving 14 bases between the germline ends. The sequence was collected from a man in his late teens or twenties in good health. Some clones in this sample may be carry-over from other donors' samples. Material: naive CD8+ T cells from PBMCs. V usage is TRBV11-1 and J usage is TRBJ2-7; the D is unclear. CDR3 in amino acids: CASSLLKGRTYEQYF. The CDR3 nucleotides read TGTGCCAGCAGCTTGTTAAAAGGACGGACCTACGAGCAGTACTTC.